The 19 T cell receptor beta chains below were found in one sample sequenced in a study of cytomegalovirus exposure and HLA in healthy donors. Primers for the PCR totalled 60 Vbeta and 13 Jbeta. Using immunoSEQ multiplex PCR, the repertoire was profiled, and TCRdb retains in-frame clones only, with some absent. The sample lists 120,000 to 150,000 clones; 55% to 70% were seen once. The specimen was PBMCs. These receptor sequences come from a woman in her twenties or thirties in good health and CMV-seropositive.

J is TRBJ1-2 and V is TRBV7-9; D is possibly TRBD1 (5 bases). The CDR3 is 19 residues long. Germline assignment: CDR1 SEHNR and CDR2 FQNEAQ (reference sequence). Trimming took 1 base from V and 3 from J, leaving 24 bases between them. The CDR3 region is CASSLEVAGPIITYYGYTF. The CDR3 nucleotides are TGTGCCAGCAGCTTAGAGGTTGCAGGGCCCATAATTACCTACTATGGCTACACCTTC.

The chain is built from TRBV29-1 and TRBJ1-4; D is unresolved. The CDR3 covers 12 residues. The germline V gene has CDR1 SQVTM and CDR2 ANQGSEA. Trimming stripped 8 bases from V and 7 bases from J, with 14 bases between. The CDR3 region has the DNA TGCAGCTTCCTGGGAGGAGGTGAAAAACTGTTTTTT. As protein: CSFLGGGEKLFF.

The chain is built from TRBV5-4 and TRBJ1-1, with D perhaps matching TRBD1 (5 bases). Looked up from germline, CDR1 is SGHNT and CDR2 is YYREEE (reference sequence). Between the trimmed V and J ends, which lost 5 bases and 3 bases, there was a span of 20 bases. CDR3 length equals 16 residues. The CDR3 protein is CASSGKGSRWDTEAFF. CDR3 coding DNA: TGTGCCAGCAGTGGAAAGGGGTCGAGGTGGGACACTGAAGCTTTCTTT.

V is TRBV6-1 and J is TRBJ1-1; 7 positions agree with TRBD1. The J segment lost 5 bases and the V segment lost 7 bases, leaving 13 bases of the junction unmatched. The CDR3 spans 15 residues. CDR1 is MNHNS, CDR2 SASEGT, per germline. Here the CDR3 reads CASNNPQGWRTEAFF. CDR3 in DNA: TGTGCCAGCAACAATCCACAGGGGTGGCGGACTGAAGCTTTCTTT.

J is TRBJ1-1 and V is TRBV7-9; D not certain. CDR1 is SEHNR and CDR2 is FQNEAQ in the germline V gene (reference sequence). V lost 4 bases and J lost 4, with 4 bases in between. The CDR3 loop spans 11 amino acids. The CDR3 bases are TGTGCCAGCAGCTCCCTCACTGAAGCTTTCTTT. It encodes CASSSLTEAFF.

V is TRBV5-1 and J is TRBJ2-5, with D maybe TRBD1 (6 bases). Germline CDR1 and CDR2: SGHRS and YFSETQ. This CDR3 has 14 amino acids. Trimming stripped 6 bases from V and 4 bases from J, with 16 bases between. This CDR3 is CASKRTVGLETQYF. The CDR3 DNA sequence: TGCGCCAGCAAACGGACAGTTGGGTTAGAGACCCAGTACTTC. Supplemented by reference TRBV5-1 and TRBJ2-5, the full variable domain reads KAGVTQTPRYLIKTRGQQVTLSCSPISGHRSVSWYQQTPGQGLQFLFEYFSETQRNKGNFPGRFSGRQFSNSRSEMNVSTLELGDSALYLCASKRTVGLETQYFGPGTRLLVL.

The genes are TRBV5-1 and TRBJ2-1; TRBD2 aligns across 7 bases. This CDR3 is 15 amino acids long. The V gene's germline CDR1 is SGHRS and CDR2 YFSETQ. The V segment lost 1 base and the J segment 9 bases; nucleotides outside the gene matches: 10. The CDR3 region has the DNA TGCGCCAGCAGCTTGATCGGCAGGGAGGGCATTGAGCAGTTCTTC. Its translation is CASSLIGREGIEQFF. The full variable domain, its missing parts supplied by reference TRBV5-1 and TRBJ2-1, is KAGVTQTPRYLIKTRGQQVTLSCSPISGHRSVSWYQQTPGQGLQFLFEYFSETQRNKGNFPGRFSGRQFSNSRSEMNVSTLELGDSALYLCASSLIGREGIEQFFGPGTRLTVL.

V is TRBV14 and J is TRBJ1-6; no clear D. The CDR3 covers 14 residues. Germline V gene sequence: CDR1 SGHDN, CDR2 FVKESK. V was pared by 3 bases and J by 3 bases, with 6 bases between. The CDR3 sequence is CASSQDFYNSPLHF. For the CDR3, the DNA is TGTGCCAGCAGCCAGGACTTCTATAATTCACCCCTCCACTTT. Complete variable domain (other parts from reference TRBV14 and TRBJ1-6): EAGVTQFPSHSVIEKGQTVTLRCDPISGHDNLYWYRRVMGKEIKFLLHFVKESKQDESGMPNNRFLAERTGGTYSTLKVQPAELEDSGVYFCASSQDFYNSPLHFGNGTRLTVT.

The chain recombines TRBV7-6 with TRBJ2-7; no clear D gene. The CDR3 is 12 residues long. V lost 5 bases, J lost 5 bases, and 10 bases lay in between. The V gene's germline CDR1 is SGHVS and CDR2 FNYEAQ. Here the CDR3 reads CASSHSENEQYF. The CDR3 DNA reads TGTGCCAGCAGCCATAGTGAGAACGAGCAGTACTTC.

In its sample, this clone was seen a few times. The rearrangement uses TRBV5-1 and TRBJ1-1, with a possible D match to TRBD1 (5 bases). CDR3 size: 16 residues. V gave up 0 bases and J gave up 6 bases, with 18 bases separating them. The germline V gene encodes CDR1 SGHRS and CDR2 YFSETQ. Here the CDR3 reads CASSLGREGWSAEAFF. The DNA of the CDR3 is TGCGCCAGCAGCTTGGGACGGGAGGGGTGGAGCGCTGAAGCTTTCTTT.

This clone occurred once. The rearrangement joins TRBV30 to TRBJ1-4, with 9 bases fitting TRBD1. V trimming: 2 bases; J trimming: 2 bases; junction bases outside the gene matches: 15. The CDR3 covers 19 residues. The germline CDR1 and CDR2 sequences are GTSNPN and SVGIG (reference sequence). This CDR3 is CAWSIFRDRDPDTNEKLFF. The DNA of the CDR3 is TGTGCCTGGAGTATCTTCCGGGACAGGGATCCGGATACTAATGAAAAACTGTTTTTT.

The rearrangement joins TRBV5-1 to TRBJ1-1, with D maybe TRBD1 (6 bases). CDR1 is SGHRS and CDR2 is YFSETQ in the germline V gene. The germline V and J ends were trimmed by 7 bases and 6 bases, with 13 bases remaining between them. There are 12 residues in the CDR3. The CDR3 nucleotides read TGCGCCAGCGGACCTAACAGGGCTGAAGCTTTCTTT. The encoded protein is CASGPNRAEAFF.

This clone was detected only a few times. The V call is TRBV6-5, the J call TRBJ1-3; TRBD1 might be the D (6 bases). Trimming pared 5 bases from V and 0 bases from J, leaving 11 bases between. The length of the CDR3 is 15 residues. Per germline, CDR1 MNHEY and CDR2 SVGAGI. In DNA, the CDR3 is TGTGCCAGCAGTCCGTACAGGGCCTCTGGAAACACCATATATTTT. Residues: CASSPYRASGNTIYF.

This clone was recorded a few times. This rearrangement joins TRBV6-1 to TRBJ1-1; D remains ambiguous. The length of the CDR3 is 11 residues. V gave up 4 bases and J gave up 13 bases, with 13 bases separating them. Germline V lookup: CDR1 MNHNS, CDR2 SASEGT. The CDR3 is CASSVRLRIFF. The DNA of the CDR3 is TGTGCCAGCAGTGTGAGGCTGCGAATTTTCTTT.

The genes are TRBV6-6 and TRBJ1-1; TRBD1 might be the D (6 bases). V gave up 6 bases and J gave up 2 bases, with 16 bases separating them. This CDR3 has 15 amino acids. Germline values: CDR1 MNHNY, CDR2 SVGAGI (reference sequence). The DNA of the CDR3 is TGTGCCAGCAGGAACCCCATACAGGGAAACACTGAAGCTTTCTTT. It codes for CASRNPIQGNTEAFF.

This chain connects TRBV5-6 to TRBJ2-1; no clear D. The CDR3 spans 11 residues. In germline, CDR1 is SGHDT, CDR2 YYEEEE. The ends were cut back, 1 base at V and 8 bases at J, with 4 bases in the middle. CDR3 DNA sequence: TGTGCCAGCAGCTTGTCCTATGAGCAGTTCTTC. This codes for CASSLSYEQFF.

The V call is TRBV5-1, the J call TRBJ2-1; D unresolved. V was pared by 4 bases and J by 4 bases, with 6 bases between. The germline CDR1 and CDR2 sequences are SGHRS and YFSETQ. The CDR3 runs to 12 residues. For the CDR3, the DNA is TGCGCCAGCAGCACACCGTACAATGAGCAGTTCTTC. Protein sequence: CASSTPYNEQFF.

This sequence joins TRBV7-9 and TRBJ2-5; TRBD1 matches at 7 bases. The CDR3 spans 14 residues. The V gene's germline CDR1 is SEHNR and CDR2 FQNEAQ (reference sequence). V dropped 5 bases and J dropped 7; count of bases not matched to a gene: 10. CDR3 protein: CASSPQGDIGTQYF. The CDR3, as DNA: TGTGCCAGCAGCCCGCAGGGGGACATTGGGACCCAGTACTTC.

V and J are TRBV7-9 and TRBJ2-5, with D possibly matching TRBD1 (6 bases). The V and J ends lost 4 bases and 3 bases respectively, with 12 bases between them. The CDR3 extends over 14 amino acids. Germline CDR1 is SEHNR and CDR2 is FQNEAQ (reference sequence). The CDR3 protein is CASSSGQIEETQYF. As DNA, the CDR3 is TGTGCCAGCAGCTCAGGACAGATTGAAGAGACCCAGTACTTC.